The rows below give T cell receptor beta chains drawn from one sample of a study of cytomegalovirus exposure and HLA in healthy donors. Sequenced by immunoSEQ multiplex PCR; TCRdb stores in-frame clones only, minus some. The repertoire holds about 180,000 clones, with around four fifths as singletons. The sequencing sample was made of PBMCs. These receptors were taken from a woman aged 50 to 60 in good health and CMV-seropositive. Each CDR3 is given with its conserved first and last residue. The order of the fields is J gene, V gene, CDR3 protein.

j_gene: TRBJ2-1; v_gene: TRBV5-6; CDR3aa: CASSLMLAGGPGNEQFF
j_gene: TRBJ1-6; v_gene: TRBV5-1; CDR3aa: CASSGGQGNSPLHF
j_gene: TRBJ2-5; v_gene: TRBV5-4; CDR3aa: CASSPPDQETQYF
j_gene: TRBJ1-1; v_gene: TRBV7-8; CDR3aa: CASSLGDRDGTEAFF
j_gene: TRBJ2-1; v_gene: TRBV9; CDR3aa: CASSSPTSEQFF
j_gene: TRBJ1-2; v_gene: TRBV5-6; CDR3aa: CASSRLRDRGFYGYTF
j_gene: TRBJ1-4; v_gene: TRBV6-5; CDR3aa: CASSYRGNEKLFF
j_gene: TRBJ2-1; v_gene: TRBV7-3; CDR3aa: CASSFGNEQFF
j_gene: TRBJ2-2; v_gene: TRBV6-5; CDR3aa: CASSGTSGAGELFF
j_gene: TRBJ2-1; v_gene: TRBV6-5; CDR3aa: CASSSPSGGGEQFF
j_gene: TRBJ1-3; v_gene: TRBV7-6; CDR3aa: CASSSLGQLGDTIYF
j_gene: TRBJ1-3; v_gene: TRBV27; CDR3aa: CATLAGNTIYF
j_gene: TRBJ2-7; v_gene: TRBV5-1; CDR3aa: CASSLGSGGSSYEQYF
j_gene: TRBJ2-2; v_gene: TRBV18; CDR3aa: CASSPAGTGAGELFF
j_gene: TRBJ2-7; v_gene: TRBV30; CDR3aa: CAWSVRAGNEQYF
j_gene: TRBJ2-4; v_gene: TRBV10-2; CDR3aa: CASSQGFGAKNIQYF
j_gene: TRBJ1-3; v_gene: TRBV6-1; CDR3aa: CASSGRVGNTIYF
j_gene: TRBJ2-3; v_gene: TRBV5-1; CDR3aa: CASSPGQVITDTQYF
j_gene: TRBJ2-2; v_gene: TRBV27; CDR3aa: CASSLEDRGTGELFF
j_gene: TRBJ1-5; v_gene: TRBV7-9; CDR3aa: CASSSGGNQPQHF
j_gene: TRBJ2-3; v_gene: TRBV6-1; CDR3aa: CASSTQEPPTQYF
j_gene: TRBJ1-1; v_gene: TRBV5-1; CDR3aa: CASSRIDRGSEAFF
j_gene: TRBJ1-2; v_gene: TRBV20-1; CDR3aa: CSARIQGSCTF
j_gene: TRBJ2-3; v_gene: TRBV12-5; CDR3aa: CASGRLAGAVDTQYF
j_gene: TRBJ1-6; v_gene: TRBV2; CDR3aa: CASRADRSSYNSPLHF
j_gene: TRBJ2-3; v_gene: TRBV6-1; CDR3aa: CASSDWDSLRRDTQYF
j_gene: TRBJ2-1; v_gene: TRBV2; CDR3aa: CASSARLAGDNEQFF
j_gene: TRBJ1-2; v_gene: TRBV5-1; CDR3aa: CASSLIVGDYGYTF
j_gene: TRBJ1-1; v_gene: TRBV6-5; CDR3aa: CASSEGLNTEAFF
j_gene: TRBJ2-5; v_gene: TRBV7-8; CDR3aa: CASSPLIFGGTQYF
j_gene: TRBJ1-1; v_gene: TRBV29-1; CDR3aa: CSAQSEGWDTEAFF